These 12 T cell receptor beta chains share one sample of origin, sequenced in a study of blood T cell repertoires in COVID-19. Measured with immunoSEQ multiplex PCR; TCRdb has only the in-frame clones, and not every one. Of over 90,000 clones in the sample, 70% to 90% are singletons; the top ten hold 3%. Sequencing input: peripheral blood. These receptors were collected from a middle-aged man with active or convalescent COVID-19.

This clone has just one count. The chain joins TRBV19 to TRBJ1-5, with TRBD1 as a possible D gene (6 bases). This CDR3 contains 13 residues. V lost 5 bases to trimming and J lost 5 bases, with 10 bases between them. Germline CDR1 reads LNHDA; CDR2 reads SQIVND (reference sequence). CDR3 amino acids: CASSQQGDQPQHF. The CDR3 nucleotides read TGTGCCAGTAGTCAACAGGGTGATCAGCCCCAGCATTTT.

The J gene is TRBJ1-6, the V gene TRBV5-8; 10 positions agree with TRBD1. This CDR3 is built from 16 residues. The ends lost 4 bases at V and 1 base at J; junction bases unmatched: 2. CDR1 is SGHTS and CDR2 is YDEGEE in the germline V gene. The chain's CDR3 is CASSRTGGSYNSPLHF. CDR3 in DNA: TGTGCCAGCAGCAGGACAGGGGGGTCCTATAATTCACCCCTCCACTTT.

The rearrangement links TRBV7-8 to TRBJ1-6, with 7 bases identical to TRBD1. This CDR3 region has 14 residues. The trim removed 1 base at V and 10 bases at J, leaving 4 bases unmatched. Germline-derived CDR1 and CDR2 are SGHVS and FQNEAQ. CDR3 in DNA: TGTGCCAGCAGCTTAGGACAGGGTAGCTCACCCCTCCACTTT. This encodes CASSLGQGSSPLHF. The full variable domain, in which reference TRBV7-8 and TRBJ1-6 provide the parts outside the CDR3, is GAGVSQSPRYKVAKRGQDVALRCDPISGHVSLFWYQQALGQGPEFLTYFQNEAQLDKSGLPSDRFFAERPEGSVSTLKIQRTQQEDSAVYLCASSLGQGSSPLHFGNGTRLTVT.

The chain employs TRBV14 and TRBJ1-6, with D uncertain. From germline, CDR1 is SGHDN and CDR2 FVKESK. The V gene lost 0 bases and the J gene lost 10 bases, with 7 bases spanning the gap. This CDR3 is built from 13 residues. CDR3 sequence reads: CASSQESRSPLHF. As DNA, the CDR3 is TGTGCCAGCAGCCAAGAATCGCGATCACCCCTCCACTTT.

This clone was seen a single time. The CDR3 loop reads CASSVLAGGGTDTQYF. The DNA for the CDR3 is TGTGCCAGCAGCGTCCTAGCGGGGGGTGGCACAGATACGCAGTATTTT. The chain has TRBV9 and TRBJ2-3, with 11 bases identical to TRBD2. Per the germline V gene, CDR1 is SGDLS and CDR2 is YYNGEE. V trimming: 2 bases; J trimming: 1 base; junction bases outside the gene matches: 3. This CDR3 spans 16 amino acids. Supplemented by reference TRBV9 and TRBJ2-3, the full variable domain reads DSGVTQTPKHLITATGQRVTLRCSPRSGDLSVYWYQQSLDQGLQFLIQYYNGEERAKGNILERFSAQQFPDLHSELNLSSLELGDSALYFCASSVLAGGGTDTQYFGPGTRLTVL.

This clone appeared a few times. The rearrangement uses TRBV5-1 and TRBJ2-1; 8 nucleotides agree with TRBD1. Losses at the gene ends were 5 bases for V and 7 bases for J; bases not matched to a gene: 2. Germline V gene lookup returns CDR1 SGHRS and CDR2 YFSETQ. This CDR3 region has 12 residues. CDR3 in DNA: TGCGCCAGCAGACAGGGGGAGAATGAGCAGTTCTTC. Its protein product is CASRQGENEQFF.

In its sample, this clone was seen once. This CDR3 reads CASSGGGRETQYF. Written as DNA, the CDR3 is TGTGCCAGCTCTGGGGGGGGCCGGGAGACCCAGTACTTC. This chain joins TRBV7-2 and TRBJ2-5; the D gene is possibly TRBD2 (7 bases). Per the germline V gene, CDR1 is SGHTA and CDR2 is FQGNSA. The CDR3 loop spans 13 amino acids. Between the trimmed V and J ends, which lost 8 bases and 5 bases, there was a span of 15 bases.

This CDR3 reads CASTPVGADNEKLFF. In DNA form, the CDR3 reads TGTGCCAGCACCCCTGTAGGGGCAGATAATGAAAAACTGTTTTTT. The V call is TRBV28, the J call TRBJ1-4; possibly TRBD1 for D (5 bases). The CDR3 sequence is 15 residues long. Per the germline V gene, CDR1 is MDHEN and CDR2 is SYDVKM. Trimming left V 7 bases short and J 4 bases short, with 16 bases between.

The V call is TRBV10-3, the J call TRBJ2-3, with D perhaps matching TRBD1 (5 bases). Trimming shortened V by 4 bases and J by 0 bases, and 11 bases separated the two germline ends. Germline CDR1 ENHRY, CDR2 SYGVKD. There are 15 residues in the CDR3. CDR3 amino acids: CAISARTLSTDTQYF. CDR3 coding DNA: TGTGCCATCAGTGCTAGGACACTTAGCACAGATACGCAGTATTTT.

V usage is TRBV3-1 (or the pseudogene TRBV3-2) and J usage is TRBJ2-5, with unresolved D. Germline V gene sequence: CDR1 LGHDT, CDR2 YNNKEL (reference sequence). The V gene lost 5 bases and the J gene lost 5 bases, with 6 bases spanning the gap. The CDR3 is made up of 11 amino acids. The CDR3 spells CASSFAETQYF. The CDR3 DNA follows: TGTGCCAGCAGCTTCGCGGAGACCCAGTACTTC.

The sample holds a few counts of this clone. This chain links TRBV6-2 or TRBV6-3 with TRBJ1-1; D is unresolved. The CDR3 totals 14 residues. The V end lost 5 bases, the J end lost 5 bases, and 15 bases lay between the germline ends. CDR1 and CDR2 (germline): MNHEY, SVGEGT. CDR3 DNA: TGTGCCAGCAGTCAAACACAGATGTGGACTGAAGCTTTCTTT. This translates into CASSQTQMWTEAFF.

The CDR3 sequence is CASTQQGGGKNYNEQFF. Here the CDR3 DNA reads TGTGCCAGCACCCAACAGGGGGGCGGGAAAAATTACAATGAGCAGTTCTTC. The V gene is TRBV11-2, the J gene TRBJ2-1; 8 nucleotides match TRBD1. Germline CDR1 and CDR2: SGHAT and FQNNGV. The CDR3 has 17 residues. J was trimmed by 4 bases and V by 7 bases; bases with no gene match: 15.